The clone carrying this TCR beta chain came up a few times. Its matching antigen is unknown. The germline V and J ends were trimmed by 5 bases and 3 bases, with 7 bases remaining between them. Germline V lookup: CDR1 MNHNS, CDR2 SASEGT. The CDR3 is made up of 13 amino acids. This entry comes from a study of T cells after posttransplantation cyclophosphamide. Sequenced by immunoSEQ multiplex PCR; TCRdb stores in-frame clones only, minus some. The data show under 3,500 clones, 70% to 75% seen once. Study results and caveats: Later blood repertoires were often dominated by clones from the donor CD8+ memory compartment. Skin or GI-infiltrating T cells shared few TRB sequences with blood. After PTCy, TRB diversity resembled that of CNI/methotrexate controls.

V is TRBV6-1 and J is TRBJ1-4; D not certain. The receptor was isolated from a man aged 25-40 years with a blood cancer, CMV-positive, and with a related stem cell donor. Input material: PBMCs. The CDR3 loop reads CASSQESNEKLFF. CDR3 sequence (DNA): TGTGCCAGCAGTCAGGAATCTAATGAAAAACTGTTTTTT.